This T cell receptor (beta chain) was recorded in a study of blood T cells in healthy people across ages. The CDR3 totals 12 residues. The V gene lost 5 bases and the J gene lost 8 bases, with 12 bases spanning the gap. The germline gives CDR1 MNHEY, CDR2 SVGEGT. Healthy individuals of Caucasian origin from Russia, aged about 6 to 95, served as donors. To note about this clonotype: Its antigen is undetermined.

For the second PCR, which ran for about 6 to 12 cycles, a sample-barcoded 5' primer and a J-beta primer mix were used. Each cDNA was tagged by a template-switch adaptor containing 12 random nucleotides. MiXCR, run by TCRdb on the 5' RACE reads, gives a single entry per CDR3 protein. Among around 650,000 distinct CDR3 sequences, about 43% were seen once, and the ten largest hold around 30%. Whole-study results and caveats: When set beside aged donors, long-lived donors presented more naive CD4+ cells and higher diversity. Researchers judged that diversity estimates from one million T cells fell short of true values.

Sequencing used blood. The TCR originated in an elderly man in good health. The chain uses TRBV6-2 or TRBV6-3 and TRBJ2-5; no reliable D call. In DNA form, the CDR3 reads TGTGCCAGCAGTCCCCAGTTCTACACCCAGTACTTC. Protein product: CASSPQFYTQYF.